The 10 T cell receptor beta chains below come from one sample, sequenced in a study of blood T cell repertoires in COVID-19. Data came from immunoSEQ multiplex PCR; TCRdb stores just in-frame clones and leaves some out. The data hold 65,000 to 80,000 clones, with 80% to 90% observed a single time. Sequences were obtained from peripheral blood. The receptors come from a middle-aged man with active COVID-19.

The DNA of the CDR3 is TGTGCCAGCAGCTTAGGACAGCCGAACACTGAAGCTTTCTTT. It encodes CASSLGQPNTEAFF. The chain carries TRBV7-8 and TRBJ1-1; D might be TRBD1 (5 bases). Looked up from germline, CDR1 is SGHVS and CDR2 is FQNEAQ. CDR3 size: 14 residues. The ends were cut back, 1 base at V and 1 base at J, with 7 bases in the middle. Together with reference TRBV7-8 and TRBJ1-1, the CDR3 gives the full variable domain: GAGVSQSPRYKVAKRGQDVALRCDPISGHVSLFWYQQALGQGPEFLTYFQNEAQLDKSGLPSDRFFAERPEGSVSTLKIQRTQQEDSAVYLCASSLGQPNTEAFFGQGTRLTVV.

The chain employs TRBV5-1 and TRBJ2-3; 9 bases are a match to TRBD2. Germline assignment: CDR1 SGHRS and CDR2 YFSETQ. The CDR3 extends over 15 amino acids. The trim removed 4 bases at V and 1 base at J, leaving 4 bases unmatched. The CDR3 region is CASSPSGTRTDTQYF. The CDR3, as DNA: TGCGCCAGCAGCCCTAGCGGGACCCGCACAGATACGCAGTATTTT.

V usage is TRBV5-5 and J usage is TRBJ1-2; tentative D call: TRBD1 (5 bases). The CDR3 sequence is 13 residues long. Germline loops: CDR1 SGHKS, CDR2 YYEKEE (reference sequence). Trimming cost V 4 bases and J 2 bases, with 9 bases left between them. The CDR3 region has the DNA TGTGCCAGCAGCCCGGACATAAACTATGGCTACACCTTC. Protein: CASSPDINYGYTF.

This clone was recorded only once. This chain uses TRBV5-4 with TRBJ2-1; D ambiguous. This CDR3 has 13 residues. CDR1 and CDR2 from the germline V gene are SGHNT and YYREEE (reference sequence). Trimming pared 3 bases from V and 4 bases from J, leaving 8 bases between. CDR3 residues: CASSSVEYNEQFF. The CDR3, as DNA: TGTGCCAGCAGCTCGGTAGAATACAATGAGCAGTTCTTC.

This clone occurred once. CDR3 sequence reads: CASSLTGGGQRGAHEQFF. The CDR3 coding sequence is TGTGCCAGCAGCTTAACTGGGGGCGGCCAGCGGGGGGCCCATGAGCAGTTCTTC. V is TRBV7-3 and J is TRBJ2-1; 9 nucleotides line up with TRBD2. Germline V lookup: CDR1 SGHTA, CDR2 FQGTGA. The CDR3 loop spans 18 amino acids. With V trimmed by 0 bases and J by 8 bases, 14 bases remained unmatched.

The rearrangement joins TRBV4-1 to TRBJ2-2, with 7 nucleotides matching TRBD2. Losses at the gene ends were 0 bases for V and 4 bases for J; bases not matched to a gene: 8. CDR1 is MGHRA and CDR2 is YSYEKL in the germline V gene. This CDR3 is built from 17 residues. CDR3 protein: CASSQDLRASGTGELFF. As DNA, the CDR3 is TGCGCCAGCAGCCAAGATCTTAGGGCTAGCGGCACCGGGGAGCTGTTTTTT.

This clone was detected once. The V call is TRBV19, the J call TRBJ2-3; TRBD1 is a possible D gene (5 bases). Germline lookup yields CDR1 LNHDA and CDR2 SQIVND (reference sequence). The length of the CDR3 is 13 residues. With 2 bases removed from V and 7 bases from J, the gap between germline ends came to 10 bases. This chain's CDR3 is CASSIMQGHTQYF. As DNA, the CDR3 is TGTGCCAGTAGTATAATGCAGGGCCATACGCAGTATTTT.

This sequence joins TRBV19 and TRBJ2-5, with 11 bases fitting TRBD1. The CDR3 length is 17 residues. The germline V gene has CDR1 LNHDA and CDR2 SQIVND (reference sequence). Trimming took 4 bases from V and 5 from J; bases not matched to a gene: 12. The CDR3 loop reads CASSTVGQGAPEETQYF. CDR3 DNA sequence: TGTGCCAGTAGTACCGTAGGACAGGGGGCGCCGGAGGAGACCCAGTACTTC.

The chain is built from TRBV27 and TRBJ2-4, with D possibly being TRBD2 (7 bases). The germline V gene has CDR1 MNHEY and CDR2 SMNVEV (reference sequence). The ends were cut back, 5 bases at V and 6 bases at J, with 20 bases in the middle. The length of the CDR3 is 16 residues. The CDR3 DNA sequence: TGTGCCAGCAGTCCCATCGGGGGGCTAACAGGAAACATTCAGTACTTC. Translation gives CASSPIGGLTGNIQYF.

The V and J genes are TRBV6-2 or TRBV6-3 and TRBJ1-5; 11 positions agree with TRBD1. CDR1 is MNHEY and CDR2 is SVGEGT in the germline V gene. J gave up 11 bases and V 4 bases, and 13 bases lay outside the gene matches. The CDR3 is 16 amino acids. CDR3 amino acids: CASSSRTGGSRGTQHF. In DNA form, the CDR3 reads TGTGCCAGCAGTTCAAGGACAGGGGGCTCCCGGGGGACCCAGCATTTT.